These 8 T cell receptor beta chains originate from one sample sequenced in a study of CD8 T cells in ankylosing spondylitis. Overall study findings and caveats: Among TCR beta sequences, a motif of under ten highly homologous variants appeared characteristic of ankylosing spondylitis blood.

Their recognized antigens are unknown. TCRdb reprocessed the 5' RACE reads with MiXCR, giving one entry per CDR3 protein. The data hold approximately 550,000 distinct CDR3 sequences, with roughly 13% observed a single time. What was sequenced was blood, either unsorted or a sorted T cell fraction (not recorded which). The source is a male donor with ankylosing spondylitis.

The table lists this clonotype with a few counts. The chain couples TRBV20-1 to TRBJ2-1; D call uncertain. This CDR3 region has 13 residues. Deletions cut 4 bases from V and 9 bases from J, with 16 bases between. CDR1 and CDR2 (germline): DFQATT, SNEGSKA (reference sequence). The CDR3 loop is CSAMRSAELEQFF. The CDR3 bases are TGCAGTGCTATGCGATCAGCTGAACTTGAGCAGTTCTTC.

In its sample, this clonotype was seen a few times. The DNA for the CDR3 is TGTGCCAGCAGCAAACTTCAGGCACACAACACTGAAGCTTTCTTT. Translated: CASSKLQAHNTEAFF. J is TRBJ1-1 and V is TRBV21-1. TRBV21-1 is a pseudogene locus. The length of the CDR3 is 15 residues.

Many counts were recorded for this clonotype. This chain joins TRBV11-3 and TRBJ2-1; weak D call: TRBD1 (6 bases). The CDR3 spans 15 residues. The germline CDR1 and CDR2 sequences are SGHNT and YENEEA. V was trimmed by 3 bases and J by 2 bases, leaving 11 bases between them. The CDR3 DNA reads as TGTGCCAGCAGCTTGGACAGTTCCGCCTACAATGAGCAGTTCTTC. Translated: CASSLDSSAYNEQFF.

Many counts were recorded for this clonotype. This chain's CDR3 is CASSTDPSSYEQYF. The CDR3 nucleotides read TGCGCCAGCAGCACCGACCCGAGCTCCTACGAGCAGTACTTC. The chain joins TRBV5-1 to TRBJ2-7; D uncertain. V shed 4 bases and J shed 0 bases, with 11 bases lying between them. Germline assignment: CDR1 SGHRS and CDR2 YFSETQ. This CDR3 is 14 amino acids long.

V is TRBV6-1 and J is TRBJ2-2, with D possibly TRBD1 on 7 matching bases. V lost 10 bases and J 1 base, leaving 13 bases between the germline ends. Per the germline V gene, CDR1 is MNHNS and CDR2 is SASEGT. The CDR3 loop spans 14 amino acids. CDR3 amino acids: CATRGTENTGELFF. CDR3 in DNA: TGTGCCACCCGGGGGACAGAGAACACCGGGGAGCTGTTTTTT.

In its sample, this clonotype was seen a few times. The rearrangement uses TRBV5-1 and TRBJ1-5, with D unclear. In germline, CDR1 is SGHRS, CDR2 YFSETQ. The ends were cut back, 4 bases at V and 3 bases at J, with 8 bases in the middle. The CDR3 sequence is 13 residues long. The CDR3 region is CASSPDHNQPQHF. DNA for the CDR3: TGCGCCAGCAGCCCGGACCACAATCAGCCCCAGCATTTT.

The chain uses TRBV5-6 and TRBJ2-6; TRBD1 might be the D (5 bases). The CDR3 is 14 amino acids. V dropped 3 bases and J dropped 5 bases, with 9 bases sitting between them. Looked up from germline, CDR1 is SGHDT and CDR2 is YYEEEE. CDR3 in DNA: TGTGCCAGCAGCTCCAGGGTCCGGGCCAACGTCCTGACTTTC. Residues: CASSSRVRANVLTF.

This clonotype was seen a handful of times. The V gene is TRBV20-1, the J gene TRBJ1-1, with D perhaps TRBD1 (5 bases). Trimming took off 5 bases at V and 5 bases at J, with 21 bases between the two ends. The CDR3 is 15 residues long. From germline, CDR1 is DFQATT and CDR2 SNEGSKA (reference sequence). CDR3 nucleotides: TGCAGTGCTCGTCCCGGGACGGGATTTGGGACTGAAGCTTTCTTT. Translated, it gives CSARPGTGFGTEAFF.